A single sample gave rise to the 10 T cell receptor beta chains below, sequenced in a study of T cell repertoires in cytomegalovirus infection. TCRdb independently ran MiXCR on the reads; one entry per CDR3 protein. The sample lists some 450,000 distinct CDR3 sequences; around 32% were seen once. The sample taken for sequencing was PBMCs. Every receptor here comes from a human donor in good health (CMV status not recorded). Some clones in this sample may be carry-over from other donors' samples.

This clonotype was picked up many times. The chain carries TRBV12-3 or TRBV12-4 and TRBJ1-2; no definite D call. V shed 3 bases and J shed 6 bases, with 17 bases lying between them. The CDR3 covers 15 residues. CDR3 amino acids: CASSFGSSVPNGYTF. The DNA of the CDR3 is TGTGCCAGCAGTTTTGGGTCATCAGTCCCCAATGGCTACACCTTC.

This clonotype was counted between two and nine times. The chain links TRBV6-1 to TRBJ1-5; tentatively, D is TRBD1 (6 bases). The CDR3 is made up of 16 amino acids. Germline CDR1 reads MNHNS; CDR2 reads SASEGT. Trimming shortened V by 6 bases and J by 3 bases, and 18 bases separated the two germline ends. The CDR3 protein is CASSRKGGGINQPQHF. CDR3 nucleotide sequence: TGTGCCAGCAGCCGAAAGGGGGGGGGGATCAATCAGCCCCAGCATTTT.

The chain joins TRBV28 to TRBJ2-3; 8 positions agree with TRBD1. This CDR3 contains 16 residues. Germline-derived CDR1 and CDR2 are MDHEN and SYDVKM. With 6 bases clipped from V and 2 bases from J, the junction kept 10 bases outside the gene matches. CDR3 in DNA: TGTGCCAGCAGCAAACTCTGGACAGGGATCACAGATACGCAGTATTTT. It yields the protein CASSKLWTGITDTQYF. Full variable domain (missing parts from reference TRBV28 and TRBJ2-3): DVKVTQSSRYLVKRTGEKVFLECVQDMDHENMFWYRQDPGLGLRLIYFSYDVKMKEKGDIPEGYSVSREKKERFSLILESASTNQTSMYLCASSKLWTGITDTQYFGPGTRLTVL.

The genes are TRBV7-2 and TRBJ1-1; perhaps TRBD1 as D (6 bases). This CDR3 comprises 15 residues. Trimming left V 2 bases short and J 5 bases short, with 15 bases between. The germline V gene has CDR1 SGHTA and CDR2 FQGNSA. DNA of the CDR3: TGTGCCAGCAGCTTAAAAGGGGGTGACAATACTGAAGCTTTCTTT. Protein: CASSLKGGDNTEAFF.

This clonotype was detected a few times. This CDR3 reads CASSSGPVQYF. CDR3 sequence (DNA): TGTGCCAGCAGCTCGGGCCCGGTCCAGTACTTC. The chain employs TRBV7-9 and TRBJ2-5; D is unresolved. Trimming removed 4 bases from V and 10 bases from J, with 10 bases in between. Per the germline V gene, CDR1 is SEHNR and CDR2 is FQNEAQ (reference sequence). CDR3 length: 11 residues.

This clonotype was observed a single time. This sequence joins TRBV6-6 and TRBJ1-2; D remains unclear. This CDR3 is 16 amino acids long. V was clipped by 6 bases and J by 1 base, with 18 bases between them. CDR1 MNHNY and CDR2 SVGAGI come from the germline V gene (reference sequence). CDR3 sequence reads: CASSISPSDHNYGYTF. The CDR3 coding sequence is TGTGCCAGCAGCATTAGCCCGTCCGACCATAACTATGGCTACACCTTC.

This clonotype has a handful of counts. The rearrangement links TRBV7-2 to TRBJ2-3; possibly TRBD1 for D (5 bases). Between the trimmed V and J ends, which lost 0 bases and 3 bases, there was a span of 7 bases. The length of the CDR3 is 14 residues. Per germline, CDR1 SGHTA and CDR2 FQGNSA. The CDR3 bases are TGTGCCAGCAGCTTAGCGGGGCCGACAGATACGCAGTATTTT. Its translation: CASSLAGPTDTQYF.

J is TRBJ1-5 and V is TRBV2, with D possibly being TRBD1 (6 bases). Germline loops: CDR1 SNHLY, CDR2 FYNNEI. This CDR3 contains 15 residues. Trimming shortened V by 2 bases and J by 0 bases, and 8 bases separated the two germline ends. The DNA for the CDR3 is TGTGCCAGCAGTGAAACCAGGGGTAGCAATCAGCCCCAGCATTTT. This codes for CASSETRGSNQPQHF.

This clonotype was picked up a small number of times. The rearrangement uses TRBV24-1 and TRBJ2-5; 9 bases map to TRBD2. The V gene end was trimmed by 3 bases and the J gene end by 1 base; junction bases not matched to a gene: 5. CDR3 length equals 16 residues. CDR1 and CDR2 (germline): KGHDR, SFDVKD. The DNA for the CDR3 is TGTGCCACCAGTGATACAAAGCGGGGGGCCCAAGAGACCCAGTACTTC. It specifies CATSDTKRGAQETQYF.

This clonotype has more than one count but fewer than ten. The CDR3 coding sequence is TGCAGTGCTAGAGATAAGTGGCGGCTAGCGGGGGGCAATGAGCAGTTCTTC. Translated: CSARDKWRLAGGNEQFF. This chain connects TRBV20-1 to TRBJ2-1; TRBD2 matches at 11 bases. V trimming: 0 bases; J trimming: 6 bases; junction bases outside the gene matches: 10. This CDR3 has 17 residues. Germline lookup yields CDR1 DFQATT and CDR2 SNEGSKA (reference sequence).